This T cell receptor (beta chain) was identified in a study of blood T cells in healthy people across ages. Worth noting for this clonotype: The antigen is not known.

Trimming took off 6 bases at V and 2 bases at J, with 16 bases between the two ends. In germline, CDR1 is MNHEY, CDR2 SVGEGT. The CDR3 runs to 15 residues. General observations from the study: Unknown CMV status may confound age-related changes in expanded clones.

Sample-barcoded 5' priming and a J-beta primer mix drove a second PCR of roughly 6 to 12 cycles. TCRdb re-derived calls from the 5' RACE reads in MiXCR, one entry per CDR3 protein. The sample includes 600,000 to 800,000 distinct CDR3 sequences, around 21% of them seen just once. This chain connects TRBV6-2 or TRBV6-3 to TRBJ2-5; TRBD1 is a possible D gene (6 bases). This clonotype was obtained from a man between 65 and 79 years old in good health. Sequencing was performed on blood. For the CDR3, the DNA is TGTGCCAGCAGCCATTCCGGGACACAACAAGAGACCCAGTACTTC. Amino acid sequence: CASSHSGTQQETQYF.